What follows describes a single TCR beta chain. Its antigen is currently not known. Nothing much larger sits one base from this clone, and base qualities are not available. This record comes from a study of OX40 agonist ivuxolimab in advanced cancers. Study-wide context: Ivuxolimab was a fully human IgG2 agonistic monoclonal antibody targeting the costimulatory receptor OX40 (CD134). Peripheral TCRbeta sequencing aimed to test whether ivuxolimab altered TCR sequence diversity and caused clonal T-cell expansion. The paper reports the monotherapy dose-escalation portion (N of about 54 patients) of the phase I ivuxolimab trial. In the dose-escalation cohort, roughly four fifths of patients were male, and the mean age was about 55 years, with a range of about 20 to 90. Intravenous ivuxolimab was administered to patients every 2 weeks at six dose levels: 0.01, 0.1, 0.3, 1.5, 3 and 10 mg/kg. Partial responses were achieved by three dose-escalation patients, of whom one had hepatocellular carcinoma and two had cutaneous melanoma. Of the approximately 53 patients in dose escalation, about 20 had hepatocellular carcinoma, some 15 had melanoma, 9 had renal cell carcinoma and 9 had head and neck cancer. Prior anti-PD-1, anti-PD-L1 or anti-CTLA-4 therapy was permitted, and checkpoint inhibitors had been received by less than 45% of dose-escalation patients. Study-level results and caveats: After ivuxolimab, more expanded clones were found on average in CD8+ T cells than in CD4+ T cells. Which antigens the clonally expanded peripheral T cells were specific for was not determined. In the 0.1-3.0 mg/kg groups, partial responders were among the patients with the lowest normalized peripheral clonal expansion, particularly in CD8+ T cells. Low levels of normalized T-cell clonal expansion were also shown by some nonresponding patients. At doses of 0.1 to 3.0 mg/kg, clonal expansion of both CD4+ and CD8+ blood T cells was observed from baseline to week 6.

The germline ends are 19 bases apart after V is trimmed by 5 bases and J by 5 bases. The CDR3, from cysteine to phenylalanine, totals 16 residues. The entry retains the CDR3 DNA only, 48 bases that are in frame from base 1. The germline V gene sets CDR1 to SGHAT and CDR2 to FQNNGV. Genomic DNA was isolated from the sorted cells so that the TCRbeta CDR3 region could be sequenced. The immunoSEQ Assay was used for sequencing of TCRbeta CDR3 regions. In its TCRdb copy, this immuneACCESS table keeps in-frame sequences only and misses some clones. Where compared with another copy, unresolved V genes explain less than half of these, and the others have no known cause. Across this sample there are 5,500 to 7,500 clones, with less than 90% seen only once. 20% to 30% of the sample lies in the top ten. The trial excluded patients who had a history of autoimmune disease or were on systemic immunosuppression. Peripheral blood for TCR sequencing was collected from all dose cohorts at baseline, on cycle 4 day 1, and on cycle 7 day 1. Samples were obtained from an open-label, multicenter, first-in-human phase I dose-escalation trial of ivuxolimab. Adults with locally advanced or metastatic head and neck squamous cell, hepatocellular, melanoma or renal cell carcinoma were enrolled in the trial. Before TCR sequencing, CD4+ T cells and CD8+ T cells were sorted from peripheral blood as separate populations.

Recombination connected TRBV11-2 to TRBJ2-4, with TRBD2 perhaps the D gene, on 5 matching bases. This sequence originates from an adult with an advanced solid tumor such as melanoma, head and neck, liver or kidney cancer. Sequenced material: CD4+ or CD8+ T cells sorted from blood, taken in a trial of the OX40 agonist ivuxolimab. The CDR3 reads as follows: CASSRLFGDGENIQYF. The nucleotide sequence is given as TGTGCCAGCAGCCGCCTTTTCGGGGATGGGGAAAACATTCAGTACTTC.